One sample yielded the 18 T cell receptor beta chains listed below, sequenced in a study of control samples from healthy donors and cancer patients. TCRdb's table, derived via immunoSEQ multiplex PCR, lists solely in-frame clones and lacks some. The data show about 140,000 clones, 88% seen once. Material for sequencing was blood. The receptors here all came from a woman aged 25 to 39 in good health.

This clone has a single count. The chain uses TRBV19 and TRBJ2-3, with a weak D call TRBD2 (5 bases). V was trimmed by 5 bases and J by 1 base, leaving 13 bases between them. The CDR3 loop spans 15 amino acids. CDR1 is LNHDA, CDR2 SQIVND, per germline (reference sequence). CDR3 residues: CASSFPGFGTDTQYF. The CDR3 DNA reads TGTGCCAGTAGTTTCCCGGGATTCGGCACAGATACGCAGTATTTT.

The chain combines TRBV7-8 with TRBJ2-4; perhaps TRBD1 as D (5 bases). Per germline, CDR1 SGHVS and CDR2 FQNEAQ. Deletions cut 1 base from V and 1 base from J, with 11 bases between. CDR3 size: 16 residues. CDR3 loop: CASSLGGARAKNIQYF. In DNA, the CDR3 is TGTGCCAGCAGCTTAGGTGGGGCTAGGGCCAAAAACATTCAGTACTTC.

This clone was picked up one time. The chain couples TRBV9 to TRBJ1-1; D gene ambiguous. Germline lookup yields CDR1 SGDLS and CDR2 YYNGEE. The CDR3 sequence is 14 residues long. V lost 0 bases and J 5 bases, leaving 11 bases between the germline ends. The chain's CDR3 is CASSVVGLETEAFF. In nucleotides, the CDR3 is TGTGCCAGCAGCGTAGTCGGCCTTGAGACTGAAGCTTTCTTT.

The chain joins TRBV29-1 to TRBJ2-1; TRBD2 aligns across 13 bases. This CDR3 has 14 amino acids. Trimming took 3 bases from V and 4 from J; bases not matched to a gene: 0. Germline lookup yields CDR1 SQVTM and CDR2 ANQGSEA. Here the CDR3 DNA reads TGCAGCGTTGAGACTAGCGGGGGGTACAATGAGCAGTTCTTC. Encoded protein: CSVETSGGYNEQFF.

CDR3 in amino acids: CASSLGTSGIVTDTQYF. For the CDR3, the DNA is TGTGCCAGCAGTTTGGGAACTAGCGGAATAGTGACAGATACGCAGTATTTT. J is TRBJ2-3 and V is TRBV6-2 or TRBV6-3; 8 bases align to TRBD2. J lost 3 bases, V lost 4 bases, and 12 bases had no gene match. CDR3 size: 17 residues. CDR1 and CDR2 from the germline V gene are MNHEY and SVGEGT.

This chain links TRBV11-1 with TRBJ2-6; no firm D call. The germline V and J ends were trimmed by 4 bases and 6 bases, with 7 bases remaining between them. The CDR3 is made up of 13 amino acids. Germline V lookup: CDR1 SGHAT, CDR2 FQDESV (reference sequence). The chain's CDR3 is CASSSQMANVLTF. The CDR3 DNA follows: TGTGCCAGCAGCTCTCAAATGGCCAACGTCCTGACTTTC.

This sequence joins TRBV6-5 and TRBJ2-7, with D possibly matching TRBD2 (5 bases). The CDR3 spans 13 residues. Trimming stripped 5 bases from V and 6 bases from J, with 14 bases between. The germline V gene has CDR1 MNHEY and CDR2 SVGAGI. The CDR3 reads CASSLLDSAEQYF. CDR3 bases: TGTGCCAGCAGTCTTCTGGACTCGGCCGAGCAGTACTTC.

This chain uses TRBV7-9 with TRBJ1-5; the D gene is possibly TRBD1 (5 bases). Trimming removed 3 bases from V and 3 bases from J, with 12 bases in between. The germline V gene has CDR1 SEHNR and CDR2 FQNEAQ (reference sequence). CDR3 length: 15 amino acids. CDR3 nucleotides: TGTGCCAGCAGCTTTTGGCAGGGCAACAATCAGCCCCAGCATTTT. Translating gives CASSFWQGNNQPQHF.

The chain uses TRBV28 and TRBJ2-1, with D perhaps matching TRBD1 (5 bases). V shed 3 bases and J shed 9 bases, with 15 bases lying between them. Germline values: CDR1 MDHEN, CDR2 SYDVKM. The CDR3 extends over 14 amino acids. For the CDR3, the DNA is TGTGCCAGCAGTTTGATCCAGGGTCAGGGTGAGCAGTTCTTC. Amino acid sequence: CASSLIQGQGEQFF.

The CDR3: CASSLLDRGLGETQYF. The DNA for the CDR3 is TGTGCCAGCTCACTCCTGGACAGGGGGCTCGGGGAGACCCAGTACTTC. This chain links TRBV18 with TRBJ2-5, with 11 positions matching TRBD1. The CDR3 runs to 16 residues. V lost 4 bases, J lost 5 bases, and 9 bases stayed unmatched. Germline-derived CDR1 and CDR2 are KGHSH and LQKENI. The full variable domain, its missing parts supplied by reference TRBV18 and TRBJ2-5, is NAGVMQNPRHLVRRRGQEARLRCSPMKGHSHVYWYRQLPEEGLKFMVYLQKENIIDESGMPKERFSAEFPKEGPSILRIQQVVRGDSAAYFCASSLLDRGLGETQYFGPGTRLLVL.

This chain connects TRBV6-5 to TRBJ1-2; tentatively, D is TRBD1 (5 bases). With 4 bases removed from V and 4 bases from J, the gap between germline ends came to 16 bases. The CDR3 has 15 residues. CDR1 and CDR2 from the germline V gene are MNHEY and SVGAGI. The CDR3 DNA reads TGTGCCAGCAGTTCCGGGGCCGCCGGTGGCTATGGCTACACCTTC. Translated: CASSSGAAGGYGYTF.

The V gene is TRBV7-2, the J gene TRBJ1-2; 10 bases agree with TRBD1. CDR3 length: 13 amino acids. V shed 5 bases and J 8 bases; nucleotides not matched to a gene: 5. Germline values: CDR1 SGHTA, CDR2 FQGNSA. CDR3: CASSVDRGRGYTF. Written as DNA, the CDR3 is TGTGCCAGCAGCGTAGACAGGGGGCGAGGCTACACCTTC.

CDR3 amino acids: CASSLGGGGELFF. CDR3 in DNA: TGTGCCAGCAGCTTGGGCGGGGGCGGGGAGCTGTTTTTT. J is TRBJ2-2 and V is TRBV5-5; TRBD2 aligns across 7 bases. In germline, CDR1 is SGHKS, CDR2 YYEKEE (reference sequence). With V trimmed by 0 bases and J by 7 bases, 0 bases remained unmatched. The CDR3 sequence is 13 residues long.

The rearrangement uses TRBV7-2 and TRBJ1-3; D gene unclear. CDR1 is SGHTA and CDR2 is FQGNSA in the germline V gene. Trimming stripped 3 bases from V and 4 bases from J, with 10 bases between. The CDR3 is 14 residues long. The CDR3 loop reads CASSFGSGGNTIYF. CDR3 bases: TGTGCCAGCAGCTTTGGTTCTGGCGGAAACACCATATATTTT.

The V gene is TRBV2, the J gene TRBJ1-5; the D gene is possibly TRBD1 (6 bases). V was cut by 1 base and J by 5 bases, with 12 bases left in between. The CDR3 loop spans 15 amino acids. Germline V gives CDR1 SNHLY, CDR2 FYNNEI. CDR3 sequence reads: CASSEGRGAHQPQHF. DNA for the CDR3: TGTGCCAGCAGTGAAGGTCGGGGGGCCCATCAGCCCCAGCATTTT.

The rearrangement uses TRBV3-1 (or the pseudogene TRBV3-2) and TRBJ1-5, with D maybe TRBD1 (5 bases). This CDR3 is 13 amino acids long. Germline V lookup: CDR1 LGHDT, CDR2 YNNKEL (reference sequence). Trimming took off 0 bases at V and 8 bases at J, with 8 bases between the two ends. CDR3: CASSQEGTKPQHF. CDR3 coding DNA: TGTGCCAGCAGCCAAGAAGGGACGAAGCCCCAGCATTTT.

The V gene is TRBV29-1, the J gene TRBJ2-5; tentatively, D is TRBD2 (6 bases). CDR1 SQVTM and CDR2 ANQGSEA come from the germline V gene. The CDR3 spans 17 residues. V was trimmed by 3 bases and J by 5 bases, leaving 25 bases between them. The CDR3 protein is CSVEGVGWGDVMETQYF. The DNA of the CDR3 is TGCAGCGTTGAGGGAGTCGGATGGGGGGACGTAATGGAGACCCAGTACTTC. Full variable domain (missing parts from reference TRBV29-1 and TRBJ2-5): SAVISQKPSRDICQRGTSLTIQCQVDSQVTMMFWYRQQPGQSLTLIATANQGSEATYESGFVIDKFPISRPNLTFSTLTVSNMSPEDSSIYLCSVEGVGWGDVMETQYFGPGTRLLVL.

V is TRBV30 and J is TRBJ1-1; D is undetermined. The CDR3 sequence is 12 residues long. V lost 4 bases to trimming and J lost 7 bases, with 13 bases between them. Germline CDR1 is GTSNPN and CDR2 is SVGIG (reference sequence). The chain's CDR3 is CAWTATKGEAFF. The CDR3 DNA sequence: TGTGCCTGGACAGCGACTAAAGGTGAAGCTTTCTTT. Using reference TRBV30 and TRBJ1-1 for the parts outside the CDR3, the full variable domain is SQTIHQWPATLVQPVGSPLSLECTVEGTSNPNLYWYRQAAGRGLQLLFYSVGIGQISSEVPQNLSASRPQDRQFILSSKKLLLSDSGFYLCAWTATKGEAFFGQGTRLTVV.